This T cell receptor (beta chain) came from a study of T cell repertoires in cytomegalovirus infection. On the study more broadly: Signatures in public TCR beta sequences pointed to both CMV infection and matching HLA type. Study observations and caveats: Accumulated public TCR beta family frequency recognized individuals carrying CMV together with the relevant HLA. HLA-C-restricted CMV-specific TCR beta clonotypes were dominant in the ex vivo response.

This clonotype has a count of ten or more. The antigen is not known. TCRdb processed the reads anew with MiXCR; each CDR3 protein has one entry. The profile shows 200,000 to 300,000 distinct CDR3 sequences, approximately 15% of them singletons. The CDR3 extends over 15 amino acids. The germline CDR1 and CDR2 sequences are SEHNR and FQNEAQ (reference sequence). The V gene lost 1 base and the J gene lost 0 bases, with 7 bases spanning the gap. This clonotype originated in a human donor in good health (CMV status not recorded). Some clones in this sample may be carry-over from other donors' samples. This rearrangement joins TRBV7-9 to TRBJ2-1; D is uncertain. The specimen sequenced was PBMCs. CDR3 in amino acids: CASSLEPASYNEQFF. CDR3 DNA: TGTGCCAGCAGCTTAGAACCAGCCTCCTACAATGAGCAGTTCTTC.